This note documents a single TCR beta chain sequence. Its antigen is undetermined. One end of the junction varies from germline; a read error may be responsible. Profiling relied on immunoSEQ multiplex PCR, and the TCRdb table lists in-frame clones only, not all of them. The table lists under 100,000 clones, 82% of them singletons. This record belongs to a study of graft-versus-host responses after intestinal transplantation. Study-level findings and limits: Researchers found GvH clones in recipient marrow, and some showed up first in ileum or blood. Across patients carrying graft-donor T cell macrochimerism, allografts held high graft-versus-host to host-versus-graft clonal ratios.

The CDR3 runs to 11 residues. Germline CDR1 reads MNHNS; CDR2 reads SASEGT. The rearrangement joins TRBV6-1 to TRBJ2-1, with 13 bases that match TRBD2. This specimen consisted of unstimulated CD4+ T cells sorted from spleen or lymph node cells, obtained before intestinal transplant. This clonotype was sampled from a human donor who received an intestinal transplant. CDR3 bases: TGTGCCAGACTAGCGGGGGGGCGTTTGGTCTTC. It yields the protein CARLAGGRLVF.